The clone carrying this T cell receptor beta chain was recorded once. The data are from a study of CD8 T cells in Susac syndrome. From germline, CDR1 is DFQATT and CDR2 SNEGSKA (reference sequence). Unmatched junction bases numbered 11, after V lost 5 bases and J lost 9 bases. CDR3 length: 14 residues. A quantity of about 0.45 to 1 ug RNA underwent reverse transcription using random hexamers. TCRdb reanalysed the immunoSEQ multiplex PCR reads using MiXCR and keeps one entry per CDR3 protein. The table includes under 150,000 distinct CDR3 sequences, 94% detected once. The sequenced sample was CD8+ T cells from PBMCs. The chain uses TRBV20-1 and TRBJ2-1; 9 bases align to TRBD2. This receptor was taken from a human donor in good health. The CDR3 is CSAHEAGGPGEQFF. CDR3 nucleotides: TGCAGTGCTCATGAGGCGGGAGGGCCCGGTGAGCAGTTCTTC.